These T cell receptor beta chains were read from a single sample in a study of vaccination and CD4 T cells after COVID-19. TCRdb re-analysed the PCR reads in MiXCR, keeping a single row per CDR3 protein. The data show 20,000 to 30,000 distinct CDR3 sequences, under 70% seen once. No antigen has been assigned to these receptors. The sequenced sample was CD4+ T cells from blood, cultured in vitro. These receptors all stem from a human donor who had recovered from COVID-19. Both conserved end residues are part of each CDR3. The order of the fields is D gene, J gene, clone size, CDR3 length, V gene, CDR3 DNA, CDR3 protein. A D gene is named only where the DNA matches it firmly. Rows give clone size only sometimes, using once, few, many, or a class for an expanded clone.

.	TRBJ2-5	.	14	TRBV27	TGTGCCAGCAGTTTAGCAGGGTTCGGCGAGACCCAGTACTTC	CASSLAGFGETQYF
.	TRBJ1-5	.	14	TRBV6-2/TRBV6-3	TGTGCCAGCAGTCCCACGGAGGGTGGACAGCCCCAGCATTTT	CASSPTEGGQPQHF
.	TRBJ1-5	.	13	TRBV6-5	TGTGCCAGCAGTTACGCTACGGGGCGGCCCCAGCATTTT	CASSYATGRPQHF
.	TRBJ1-2	few	14	TRBV7-9	TGTGCCAGCAGCCTACCAGGGGAGACATATGGCTACACCTTC	CASSLPGETYGYTF
.	TRBJ1-2	.	14	TRBV5-6	TGTGCCAGCAGCTTCCCGAACCGTAACTATGGCTACACCTTC	CASSFPNRNYGYTF
.	TRBJ1-6	.	15	TRBV5-1	TGCGCCAGCAGCTTGGTTGGGACGGAGAATTCACCCCTCCACTTT	CASSLVGTENSPLHF
.	TRBJ1-4	.	17	TRBV10-3	TGTGCCATCAGTGAAGAGGACGGATTGCAACCTAATGAAAAACTGTTTTTT	CAISEEDGLQPNEKLFF
TRBD1	TRBJ1-2	.	15	TRBV7-2	TGTGCCAGCAGCCAACAGGGGGCTGGCAACTATGGCTACACCTTC	CASSQQGAGNYGYTF
.	TRBJ2-1	.	13	TRBV7-9	TGTGCCAGCCGGGTGAGCTCCTACAATGAGCAGTTCTTC	CASRVSSYNEQFF
.	TRBJ2-4	.	16	TRBV19	TGTGCCAGTAGTATTTGGGGCTCGGGGGCCAAAAACATTCAGTACTTC	CASSIWGSGAKNIQYF
TRBD2	TRBJ2-5	.	14	TRBV6-1	TGTGCCAGCAGAGAACCGACTAGCGGTGAGACCCAGTACTTC	CASREPTSGETQYF
.	TRBJ2-2	.	12	TRBV6-1	TGTGCCAGCAGTCGCAGGTCCGGGGAGCTGTTTTTT	CASSRRSGELFF
.	TRBJ1-1	few	13	TRBV7-2	TGTGCCAGCAGCTATACCCGGAACCAGGGGGCTTTCTTT	CASSYTRNQGAFF
TRBD2	TRBJ2-2	few	15	TRBV2	TGTGCCAGCAGTGACCCGGGACTAGTCGCCGGGGAGCTGTTTTTT	CASSDPGLVAGELFF
.	TRBJ2-2	.	15	TRBV27	TGTGCCAGCAAGGCCTTAGGCGCGAACACCGGGGAGCTGTTTTTT	CASKALGANTGELFF
TRBD1	TRBJ1-5	few	20	TRBV24-1	TGTGCCACCAGTGATTTGGTAGTGGAGGGGGCCCAGAAGAGCAATCAGCCCCAGCATTTT	CATSDLVVEGAQKSNQPQHF
.	TRBJ1-4	few	14	TRBV20-1	TGCAGTGCTAGATACGATGGAGGGAATGAAAAACTGTTTTTT	CSARYDGGNEKLFF
.	TRBJ2-7	few	13	TRBV27	TGTGCCAGCAGTCCCTACCCCTCCTACGAGCAGTACTTC	CASSPYPSYEQYF
.	TRBJ1-1	few	14	TRBV7-2	TGTGCCAGCAGCCCCCGGGACAAACGGACTGAAGCTTTCTTT	CASSPRDKRTEAFF
.	TRBJ2-5	.	13	TRBV29-1	TGCAGCGTTGAAGGGGGCTCGGGGGAGACCCAGTACTTC	CSVEGGSGETQYF
.	TRBJ1-5	.	14	TRBV6-2/TRBV6-3	TGTGCCAGCAGGGAATTACAGGGTTGGCAGCCCCAGCATTTT	CASRELQGWQPQHF
.	TRBJ1-2	.	13	TRBV5-1	TGCGCCAGCAGCGATACAGGGACCTATGGCTACACCTTC	CASSDTGTYGYTF
TRBD1	TRBJ1-2	.	15	TRBV6-1	TGTGCCAGCAGTGAAGCGGGACAGGGGTTAAATGGCTACACCTTC	CASSEAGQGLNGYTF
.	TRBJ1-1	.	11	TRBV19	TGTGCCAGTAGTATGGATGGTGAAGCTTTCTTT	CASSMDGEAFF
.	TRBJ2-2	.	14	TRBV5-4	TGTGCCAGCAGCTTTTTTCCGGCCAGCGGGGAGCTGTTTTTT	CASSFFPASGELFF
TRBD1	TRBJ1-1	.	13	TRBV30	TGTGCCTGGAGTGTAGGACAGGGAACTGAAGCTTTCTTT	CAWSVGQGTEAFF
TRBD1	TRBJ1-6	once	15	TRBV12-3/TRBV12-4	TGTGCCAGCAGTTTGGGGGACAGCTATAATTCACCCCTCCACTTT	CASSLGDSYNSPLHF
TRBD1	TRBJ2-5	once	15	TRBV18	TGTGCCAGCTCAGCCGGGACAGTACGTTTAGAGACCCAGTACTTC	CASSAGTVRLETQYF
.	TRBJ1-2	.	14	TRBV7-2	TGTGCCAGCAACACGGGGGGGAATAACTATGGCTACACCTTC	CASNTGGNNYGYTF
.	TRBJ1-5	.	14	TRBV20-1	TGCAGTGCTGGGCCGGGGGTTAGCAATCAGCCCCAGCATTTT	CSAGPGVSNQPQHF
.	TRBJ2-5	.	16	TRBV7-9	TGTGCCAGCAGCCACACTGGACAGGAGGGCCCATGGACCCAGTACTTC	CASSHTGQEGPWTQYF
.	TRBJ1-1	few	13	TRBV20-1	TGCAGTGCCGTAAAGGCCCCGGACACTGAAGCTTTCTTT	CSAVKAPDTEAFF
.	TRBJ1-1	once	14	TRBV18	TGTGCCAGCTCACCACCGGCAGGATCCACTGAAGCTTTCTTT	CASSPPAGSTEAFF
.	TRBJ2-3	.	14	TRBV20-1	TGCAGTGCTAAATCGGGGGGCATTGGAGGTACGCAGTATTTT	CSAKSGGIGGTQYF
.	TRBJ2-2	.	13	TRBV25-1	TGTGCCAGCATTTCAGGGGTCACCGGGGAGCTGTTTTTT	CASISGVTGELFF
.	TRBJ1-1	.	12	TRBV20-1	TGCAGTGCTCTACGGTTGAACACTGAAGCTTTCTTT	CSALRLNTEAFF
.	TRBJ1-2	.	15	TRBV20-1	TGCAGTGCTAGAGATCTAGAGGGTCTACGCTATGGCTACACCTTC	CSARDLEGLRYGYTF
.	TRBJ1-2	.	14	TRBV6-1	TGTGCCAGCGGCGCGGGGGGGTCAGGCTATGGCTACACCTTC	CASGAGGSGYGYTF
.	TRBJ1-5	few	14	TRBV2	TGTGCCAGCCGCCCCGGTGACGGGGCTCAGCCCCAGCATTTT	CASRPGDGAQPQHF
.	TRBJ1-1	once	11	TRBV11-3	TGTGCCAGCAGCTCGGACACTGAAGCTTTCTTT	CASSSDTEAFF
.	TRBJ2-3	.	14	TRBV6-1	TGTGCCAGCAGGAAACTAGATAGCACAGATACGCAGTATTTT	CASRKLDSTDTQYF
TRBD2	TRBJ2-1	once	14	TRBV20-1	TGCAGTGCTACGACTAGCCAAAAATACAATGAGCAGTTCTTC	CSATTSQKYNEQFF
.	TRBJ1-1	few	13	TRBV10-3	TGTGCCATCAGTGATGGGAGGGACACTGAAGCTTTCTTT	CAISDGRDTEAFF
.	TRBJ2-7	few	14	TRBV10-1	TGCGCCAGCCCCCTGGGGACAACCGCCTACGAGCAGTACTTC	CASPLGTTAYEQYF
.	TRBJ2-3	.	16	TRBV7-3	TGTGCCAGCAGTCTAATGGGAGGCACCAGCACAGATACGCAGTATTTT	CASSLMGGTSTDTQYF
.	TRBJ1-1	few	14	TRBV6-1	TGTGCCAGCAGGGCGGGGAGGGCCTCTGCTGAAGCTTTCTTT	CASRAGRASAEAFF
TRBD1	TRBJ1-2	.	16	TRBV28	TGTGCCAGCAGCCGCACGGGACAGGGAGTCAGCTATGGCTACACCTTC	CASSRTGQGVSYGYTF
.	TRBJ2-7	few	11	TRBV24-1	TGTGCCACTCTTGGGAGGTACGAGCAGTACTTC	CATLGRYEQYF
TRBD2	TRBJ2-7	.	14	TRBV30	TGTGCCTGGAGGGCCCGGGAGGTAACCTACGAGCAGTACTTC	CAWRAREVTYEQYF
.	TRBJ2-7	.	18	TRBV21-1	TGTGCCAGCAGCAAAATGAATATCGGGGCGGGCAACGACTACGAGCAGTACTTC	CASSKMNIGAGNDYEQYF
TRBD1	TRBJ1-1	.	17	TRBV27	TGTGCCAGCAGTCCTCAAAGACAGGGGCTATGGGGCACTGAAGCTTTCTTT	CASSPQRQGLWGTEAFF
.	TRBJ1-1	few	13	TRBV7-3	TGTGCCAGCAGCTTCCAGGGGAACACTGAAGCTTTCTTT	CASSFQGNTEAFF
.	TRBJ1-6	.	16	TRBV28	TGTGCCAGCAGTTCCTACTCCGGGACGGCCAGGAGACCCCTCCACTTT	CASSSYSGTARRPLHF
.	TRBJ2-1	.	12	TRBV20-1	TGCAGTGCTAGCAGAGTACAATCTGAGCAGTTCTTC	CSASRVQSEQFF
.	TRBJ2-7	.	15	TRBV19	TGTGCCAGTAGTATTGGTCTGAAGAACTCCTACGAGCAGTACTTC	CASSIGLKNSYEQYF
.	TRBJ2-5	few	14	TRBV7-2	TGTGCCAGTACTTTAGAGGGCGGCGCAGAGACCCAGTACTTC	CASTLEGGAETQYF
TRBD1	TRBJ1-2	.	13	TRBV6-2/TRBV6-3	TGTGCCAGCAGACGACAGGGGGACTATGGCTACACCTTC	CASRRQGDYGYTF